Presented here are 24 T cell receptor beta chains from one specimen sequenced in a study of tumor-infiltrating lymphocytes in localized non-small cell lung cancer (dated by TCRdb to about 2021). The library was built by means of the immunoSEQ multiplex PCR assay. Held by TCRdb, this immuneACCESS table contains in-frame sequences only and omits some clones. Under half of the omission traces to an unresolved V gene where checked; the cause of the rest is unknown. For this sample the table gives about 14,000 clones, of which around 75% were detected only once. Clones ranked in the top ten supply roughly 4.5% of the sample. The sequencing sample was made of lung tumor tissue. The receptors derive from a human donor with non-small cell lung cancer.

The chain couples TRBV5-4 to TRBJ2-1; 9 bases fit TRBD1. Trimming cost V 4 bases and J 1 base; bases outside gene matches: 6. This CDR3 has 16 amino acids. Germline V lookup: CDR1 SGHNT, CDR2 YYREEE (reference sequence). Here the CDR3 DNA reads TGTGCCAGCAGCCCTAGTGGGACAGGGTCCTACAATGAGCAGTTCTTC. This codes for CASSPSGTGSYNEQFF.

This chain uses TRBV5-4 with TRBJ2-2, with TRBD2 matching 8 bases. CDR1 and CDR2 (germline): SGHNT, YYREEE (reference sequence). J lost 4 bases, V lost 5 bases, and 7 bases had no gene match. The CDR3 extends over 15 amino acids. CDR3 protein: CASRGGTSGTGELFF. CDR3 in DNA: TGTGCCAGCAGGGGGGGCACTAGCGGCACCGGGGAGCTGTTTTTT. Full variable domain (rest looked up from reference TRBV5-4 and TRBJ2-2): ETGVTQSPTHLIKTRGQQVTLRCSSQSGHNTVSWYQQALGQGPQFIFQYYREEENGRGNFPPRFSGLQFPNYSSELNVNALELDDSALYLCASRGGTSGTGELFFGEGSRLTVL.

The V call is TRBV30, the J call TRBJ2-1; D gene ambiguous. Germline CDR1 reads GTSNPN; CDR2 reads SVGIG (reference sequence). V was clipped by 4 bases and J by 0 bases, with 13 bases between them. CDR3 size: 15 residues. The chain's CDR3 is CAWTRGVSSYNEQFF. The DNA for the CDR3 is TGTGCCTGGACCCGTGGCGTGAGCTCCTACAATGAGCAGTTCTTC.

The rearrangement links TRBV10-2 to TRBJ2-5; no clear D. The CDR3 runs 11 residues. Trimming stripped 6 bases from V and 5 bases from J, with 7 bases between. Germline loops: CDR1 WSHSY, CDR2 SAAADI. The chain's CDR3 is CASRLSETQYF. As DNA, the CDR3 is TGCGCCAGCAGACTCAGTGAGACCCAGTACTTC.

A few counts support this clone. The rearrangement uses TRBV2 and TRBJ2-7; 13 nucleotides match TRBD2. CDR1 is SNHLY, CDR2 FYNNEI, per germline. The CDR3 runs to 15 residues. Unmatched junction bases numbered 6, after V lost 7 bases and J lost 3 bases. This chain's CDR3 is CASKGTSGVGYEQYF. In DNA, the CDR3 is TGTGCCAGCAAGGGGACTAGCGGGGTCGGCTACGAGCAGTACTTC. Supplemented by reference TRBV2 and TRBJ2-7, the full variable domain reads EPEVTQTPSHQVTQMGQEVILRCVPISNHLYFYWYRQILGQKVEFLVSFYNNEISEKSEIFDDQFSVERPDGSNFTLKIRSTKLEDSAMYFCASKGTSGVGYEQYFGPGTRLTVT.

This clone was counted between two and nine times. The J gene is TRBJ2-3, the V gene TRBV27, with TRBD2 matching 9 bases. This CDR3 contains 15 residues. After removal of 5 bases from V and 2 bases from J, the junction contained 5 bases not matched to a gene. Germline V gene sequence: CDR1 MNHEY, CDR2 SMNVEV (reference sequence). The CDR3 DNA is TGTGCCAGCAGTGCAGGGACTAGCTTCACAGATACGCAGTATTTT. Protein product: CASSAGTSFTDTQYF.

The chain couples TRBV2 to TRBJ1-3; possibly TRBD1 for D (5 bases). CDR3 length: 16 amino acids. Per germline, CDR1 SNHLY and CDR2 FYNNEI. Trimming removed 6 bases from V and 4 bases from J, with 19 bases in between. CDR3 sequence: CASSLGGGAYGNTIYF. In DNA form, the CDR3 reads TGTGCCAGCAGCCTTGGGGGGGGTGCATACGGAAACACCATATATTTT.

This clone has a single count. The rearrangement uses TRBV19 and TRBJ1-2; D gene ambiguous. Germline V gene lookup returns CDR1 LNHDA and CDR2 SQIVND (reference sequence). V lost 10 bases, J lost 5 bases, and 20 bases lay in between. This CDR3 is 14 amino acids long. The DNA for the CDR3 is TGTGCCACCCCGAGGGTAGTCGCCAAGTATGGCTACACCTTC. This encodes CATPRVVAKYGYTF. The variable domain in full, with the rest retrieved from reference TRBV19 and TRBJ1-2, is DGGITQSPKYLFRKEGQNVTLSCEQNLNHDAMYWYRQDPGQGLRLIYYSQIVNDFQKGDIAEGYSVSREKKESFPLTVTSAQKNPTAFYLCATPRVVAKYGYTFGSGTRLTVV.

The V and J genes are TRBV5-6 and TRBJ2-2, with 7 bases matching TRBD1. The CDR3 spans 16 residues. The germline CDR1 and CDR2 sequences are SGHDT and YYEEEE. Unmatched junction bases numbered 8, after V lost 4 bases and J lost 2 bases. The CDR3 coding sequence is TGTGCCAGCAGCCGACAGGGAAGGGTAAACACCGGGGAGCTGTTTTTT. Its translation: CASSRQGRVNTGELFF.

The chain links TRBV18 to TRBJ1-1; maybe TRBD1 (5 bases). This CDR3 spans 18 amino acids. Germline values: CDR1 KGHSH, CDR2 LQKENI. Trimming took off 3 bases at V and 0 bases at J, with 20 bases between the two ends. The CDR3 loop is CASSPHPWSGSLNTEAFF. The CDR3 DNA follows: TGTGCCAGCTCACCCCATCCGTGGTCAGGGAGTTTGAACACTGAAGCTTTCTTT.

This clone is judged medium-sized. This chain joins TRBV7-9 and TRBJ2-5, with D maybe TRBD1 (6 bases). Trimming removed 1 base at V and 5 bases at J, with 11 bases between. There are 14 residues in the CDR3. The V gene's germline CDR1 is SEHNR and CDR2 FQNEAQ (reference sequence). For the CDR3, the DNA is TGTGCCAGCAGCTTAGGCTCAGGGGTGGAGACCCAGTACTTC. Its translation: CASSLGSGVETQYF.

The J gene is TRBJ2-7, the V gene TRBV2, with 9 bases identical to TRBD1. Per germline, CDR1 SNHLY and CDR2 FYNNEI. The CDR3 totals 13 residues. V lost 6 bases and J lost 7; bases outside the gene matches: 7. The CDR3 nucleotides read TGTGCCAGCAGCCCACAGGGGGCGCGGGAGCAGTACTTC. Amino acids: CASSPQGAREQYF.

The chain combines TRBV6-5 with TRBJ1-3, with TRBD1 identical over 7 bases. Losses at the gene ends were 7 bases for V and 4 bases for J; bases not matched to a gene: 7. This CDR3 is built from 14 residues. Germline loops: CDR1 MNHEY, CDR2 SVGAGI. The CDR3, as DNA: TGTGCCAGCATAGGCAGGGGGTACGGAAACACCATATATTTT. Translating it yields CASIGRGYGNTIYF.

V usage is TRBV6-6 and J usage is TRBJ1-5; 9 bases line up with TRBD1. CDR1 is MNHNY and CDR2 is SVGAGI in the germline V gene (reference sequence). Trimming at V came to 5 bases and at J to 1 base, leaving 6 bases not matched to a gene. The CDR3 runs 16 residues. CDR3 amino acids: CASSRRQGGSNQPQHF. The CDR3 region has the DNA TGTGCCAGCAGTCGAAGACAGGGGGGGAGCAATCAGCCCCAGCATTTT.

The CDR3 DNA sequence: TGCGCCAGCAGCTTCCTGGACCGAAGTACGCAGTATTTT. Its protein is CASSFLDRSTQYF. J is TRBJ2-3 and V is TRBV5-1; D not certain. V lost 2 bases and J 8 bases, leaving 12 bases between the germline ends. The length of the CDR3 is 13 residues. Germline V gene data show CDR1 as SGHRS and CDR2 as YFSETQ.

This clone appeared once. The rearrangement joins TRBV19 to TRBJ1-3; D is uncertain. The CDR3 runs 15 residues. In germline, CDR1 is LNHDA, CDR2 SQIVND (reference sequence). V shed 1 base and J shed 2 bases, with 9 bases lying between them. As DNA, the CDR3 is TGTGCCAGTAGTATAGCCCCAGAAACTGGAAACACCATATATTTT. Protein: CASSIAPETGNTIYF.

This clone was seen a handful of times. The J gene is TRBJ1-3, the V gene TRBV5-4; a possible D gene is TRBD1 (5 bases). This CDR3 is 14 amino acids long. Germline assignment: CDR1 SGHNT and CDR2 YYREEE (reference sequence). V lost 6 bases, J lost 0 bases, and 10 bases lay in between. The CDR3 region is CASTRGGSGNTIYF. The CDR3 DNA follows: TGTGCCAGCACCCGGGGGGGCTCTGGAAACACCATATATTTT. Full variable domain (remainder filled in from reference TRBV5-4 and TRBJ1-3): ETGVTQSPTHLIKTRGQQVTLRCSSQSGHNTVSWYQQALGQGPQFIFQYYREEENGRGNFPPRFSGLQFPNYSSELNVNALELDDSALYLCASTRGGSGNTIYFGEGSWLTVV.

V usage is TRBV27 and J usage is TRBJ2-2; TRBD1 agrees at 8 bases. Germline-derived CDR1 and CDR2 are MNHEY and SMNVEV (reference sequence). CDR3 length: 18 residues. The junction had 14 bases not matched to a gene; V was cut back by 2 bases and J by 6 bases. The CDR3 protein is CASSLTSLWTGFPGELFF. As DNA, the CDR3 is TGTGCCAGCAGTTTAACTAGCCTTTGGACAGGGTTTCCCGGGGAGCTGTTTTTT.

This sequence joins TRBV7-8 and TRBJ2-5; 7 bases align to TRBD2. Germline CDR1 is SGHVS and CDR2 is FQNEAQ. This CDR3 has 13 residues. The ends lost 4 bases at V and 2 bases at J; junction bases unmatched: 1. DNA of the CDR3: TGTGCCAGCAGCTCCGGGGGGCAAGAGACCCAGTACTTC. This translates into CASSSGGQETQYF.

J is TRBJ2-6 and V is TRBV29-1; D is unresolved. Germline V CDR1 and CDR2: SQVTM, ANQGSEA. Trimming took 7 bases from V and 0 from J, leaving 10 bases between them. The CDR3 is made up of 14 amino acids. CDR3 in DNA: TGCAGCGCTCACATCGGCTCTGGGGCCAACGTCCTGACTTTC. Amino acids: CSAHIGSGANVLTF.

This clone was counted between two and nine times. V is TRBV7-9 and J is TRBJ1-2; D is possibly TRBD1 (5 bases). Germline V gene sequence: CDR1 SEHNR, CDR2 FQNEAQ (reference sequence). V was cut by 1 base and J by 8 bases, with 11 bases left in between. The CDR3 contains 13 residues. The CDR3 DNA sequence: TGTGCCAGCAGCTTAGTTACCCAGGGCGGCTACACCTTC. Protein product: CASSLVTQGGYTF. The full variable domain, completed using reference TRBV7-9 and TRBJ1-2, is DTGVSQNPRHKITKRGQNVTFRCDPISEHNRLYWYRQTLGQGPEFLTYFQNEAQLEKSRLLSDRFSAERPKGSFSTLEIQRTEQGDSAMYLCASSLVTQGGYTFGSGTRLTVV.

The chain couples TRBV5-1 to TRBJ2-5; no reliable D call. Germline-derived CDR1 and CDR2 are SGHRS and YFSETQ. CDR3 length: 11 residues. V lost 2 bases to trimming and J lost 3 bases, with 2 bases between them. CDR3 sequence reads: CASSLKETQYF. CDR3 nucleotide sequence: TGCGCCAGCAGCTTAAAAGAGACCCAGTACTTC.

The chain employs TRBV4-1 and TRBJ2-3, with 14 bases that match TRBD2. Germline assignment: CDR1 MGHRA and CDR2 YSYEKL. This CDR3 contains 18 residues. Germline trimming cut 0 bases from V and 1 base from J; bases unmatched to any gene: 3. The chain's CDR3 is CASSQDRGLAGGTDTQYF. The DNA for the CDR3 is TGCGCCAGCAGCCAAGATCGGGGACTAGCGGGGGGCACAGATACGCAGTATTTT.

The chain has TRBV27 and TRBJ1-1, with TRBD1 identical over 7 bases. CDR3 length equals 15 residues. V lost 5 bases, J lost 0 bases, and 6 bases stayed unmatched. Germline V CDR1 and CDR2: MNHEY, SMNVEV (reference sequence). CDR3: CASSRQGSLNTEAFF. In DNA, the CDR3 is TGTGCCAGCAGTCGACAGGGTTCCCTGAACACTGAAGCTTTCTTT.